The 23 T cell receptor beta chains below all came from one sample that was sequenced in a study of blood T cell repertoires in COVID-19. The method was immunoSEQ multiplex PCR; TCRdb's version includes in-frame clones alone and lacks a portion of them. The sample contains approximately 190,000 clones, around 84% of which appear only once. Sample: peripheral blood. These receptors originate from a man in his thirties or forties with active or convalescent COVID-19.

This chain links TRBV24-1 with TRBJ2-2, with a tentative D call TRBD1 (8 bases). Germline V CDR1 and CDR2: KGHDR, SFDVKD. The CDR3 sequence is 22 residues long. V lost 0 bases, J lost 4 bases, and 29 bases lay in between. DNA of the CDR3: TGTGCCACCAGTGATTTGCGGACAGGGAGGGGCCACAAACGGGGAACCACCGGGGAGCTGTTTTTT. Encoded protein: CATSDLRTGRGHKRGTTGELFF.

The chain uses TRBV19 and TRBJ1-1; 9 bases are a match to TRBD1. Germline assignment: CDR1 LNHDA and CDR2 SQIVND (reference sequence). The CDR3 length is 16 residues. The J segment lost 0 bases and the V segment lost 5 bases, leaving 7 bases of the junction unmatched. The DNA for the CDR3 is TGTGCCAGTAGTCCGGGACAGGGTCTATTGAACACTGAAGCTTTCTTT. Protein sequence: CASSPGQGLLNTEAFF. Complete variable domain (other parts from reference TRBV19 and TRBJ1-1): DGGITQSPKYLFRKEGQNVTLSCEQNLNHDAMYWYRQDPGQGLRLIYYSQIVNDFQKGDIAEGYSVSREKKESFPLTVTSAQKNPTAFYLCASSPGQGLLNTEAFFGQGTRLTVV.

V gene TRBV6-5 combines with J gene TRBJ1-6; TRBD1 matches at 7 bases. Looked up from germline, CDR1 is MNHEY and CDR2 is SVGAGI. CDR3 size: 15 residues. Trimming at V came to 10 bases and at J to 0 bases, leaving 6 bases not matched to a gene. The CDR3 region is CATKTGSSYNSPLHF. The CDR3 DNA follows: TGTGCCACCAAGACAGGGAGCTCCTATAATTCACCCCTCCACTTT.

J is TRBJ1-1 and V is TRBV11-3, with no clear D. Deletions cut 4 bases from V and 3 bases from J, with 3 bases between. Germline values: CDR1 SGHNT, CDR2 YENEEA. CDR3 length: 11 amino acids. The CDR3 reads CASSSYTEAFF. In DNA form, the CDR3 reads TGTGCCAGCAGCTCATACACTGAAGCTTTCTTT.

CDR3 sequence: CASRPRSGREDEQYF. The CDR3 DNA reads as TGTGCAAGTCGCCCGCGGAGCGGGAGGGAAGACGAGCAGTACTTC. The V and J genes are TRBV12-2 and TRBJ2-7; TRBD2, the table's D call, was not compared with the DNA. TRBV12-2 constitutes a pseudogene. The CDR3 consists of 15 residues.

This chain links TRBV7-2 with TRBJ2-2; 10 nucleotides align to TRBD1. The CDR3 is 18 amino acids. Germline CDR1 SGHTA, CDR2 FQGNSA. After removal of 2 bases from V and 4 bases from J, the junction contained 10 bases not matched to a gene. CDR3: CASSLKGQGPVATGELFF. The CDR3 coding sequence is TGTGCCAGCAGCTTAAAGGGACAGGGGCCGGTGGCCACCGGGGAGCTGTTTTTT. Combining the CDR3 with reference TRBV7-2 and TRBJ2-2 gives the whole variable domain GAGVSQSPSNKVTEKGKDVELRCDPISGHTALYWYRQSLGQGLEFLIYFQGNSAPDKSGLPSDRFSAERTGGSVSTLTIQRTQQEDSAVYLCASSLKGQGPVATGELFFGEGSRLTVL.

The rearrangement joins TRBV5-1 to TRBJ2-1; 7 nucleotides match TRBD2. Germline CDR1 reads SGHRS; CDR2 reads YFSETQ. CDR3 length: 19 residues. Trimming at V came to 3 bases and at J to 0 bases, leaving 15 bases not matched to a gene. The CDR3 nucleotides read TGCGCCAGCAGCTGGCCGGGACTAAGAACCGTTAGCTCCTACAATGAGCAGTTCTTC. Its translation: CASSWPGLRTVSSYNEQFF.

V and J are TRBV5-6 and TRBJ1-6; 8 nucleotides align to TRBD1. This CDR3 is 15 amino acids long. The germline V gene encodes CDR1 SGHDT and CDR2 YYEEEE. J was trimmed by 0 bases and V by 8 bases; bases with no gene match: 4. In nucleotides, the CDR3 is TGTGCCAGGCGGGACAGGTACTCCTATAATTCACCCCTCCACTTT. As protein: CARRDRYSYNSPLHF.

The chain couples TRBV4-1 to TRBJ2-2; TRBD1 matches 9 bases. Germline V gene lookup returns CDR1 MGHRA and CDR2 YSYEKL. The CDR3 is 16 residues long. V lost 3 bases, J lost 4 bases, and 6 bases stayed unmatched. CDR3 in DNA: TGCGCCAGCAGCCAGACGGACAGGGGAAGCACCGGGGAGCTGTTTTTT. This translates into CASSQTDRGSTGELFF.

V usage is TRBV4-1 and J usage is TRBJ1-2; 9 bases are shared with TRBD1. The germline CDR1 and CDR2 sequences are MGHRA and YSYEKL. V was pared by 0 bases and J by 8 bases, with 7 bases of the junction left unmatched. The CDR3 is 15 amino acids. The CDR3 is CASSQEFGTGRGYTF. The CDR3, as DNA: TGCGCCAGCAGCCAAGAGTTCGGGACAGGGAGAGGCTACACCTTC.

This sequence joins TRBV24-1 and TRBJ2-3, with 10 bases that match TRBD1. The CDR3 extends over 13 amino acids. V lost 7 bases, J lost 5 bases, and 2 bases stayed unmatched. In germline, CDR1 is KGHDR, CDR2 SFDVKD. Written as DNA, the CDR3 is TGTGCCACCAGATGGACAGGGGGAGATACGCAGTATTTT. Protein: CATRWTGGDTQYF.

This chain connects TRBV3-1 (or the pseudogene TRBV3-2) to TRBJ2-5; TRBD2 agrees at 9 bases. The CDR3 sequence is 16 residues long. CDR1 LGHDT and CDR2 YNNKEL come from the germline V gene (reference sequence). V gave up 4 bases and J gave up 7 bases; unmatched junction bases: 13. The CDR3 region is CASSLASGVAGATQYF. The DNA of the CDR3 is TGTGCCAGCAGCCTTGCCTCTGGGGTAGCGGGGGCGACCCAGTACTTC.

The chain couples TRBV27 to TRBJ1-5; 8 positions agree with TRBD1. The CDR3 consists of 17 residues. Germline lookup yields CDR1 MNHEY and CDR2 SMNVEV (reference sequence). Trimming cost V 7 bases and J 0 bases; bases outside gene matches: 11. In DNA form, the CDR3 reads TGTGCCAGCAAACCCAGGGGGCCCGTTTATAGCAATCAGCCCCAGCATTTT. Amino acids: CASKPRGPVYSNQPQHF.

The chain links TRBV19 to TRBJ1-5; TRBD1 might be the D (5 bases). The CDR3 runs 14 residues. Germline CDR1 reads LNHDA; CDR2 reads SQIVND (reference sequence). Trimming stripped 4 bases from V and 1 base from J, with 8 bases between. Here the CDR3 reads CASSTPGSNQPQHF. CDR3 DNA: TGTGCCAGTAGTACCCCAGGGAGCAATCAGCCCCAGCATTTT. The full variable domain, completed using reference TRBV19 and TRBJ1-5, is DGGITQSPKYLFRKEGQNVTLSCEQNLNHDAMYWYRQDPGQGLRLIYYSQIVNDFQKGDIAEGYSVSREKKESFPLTVTSAQKNPTAFYLCASSTPGSNQPQHFGDGTRLSIL.

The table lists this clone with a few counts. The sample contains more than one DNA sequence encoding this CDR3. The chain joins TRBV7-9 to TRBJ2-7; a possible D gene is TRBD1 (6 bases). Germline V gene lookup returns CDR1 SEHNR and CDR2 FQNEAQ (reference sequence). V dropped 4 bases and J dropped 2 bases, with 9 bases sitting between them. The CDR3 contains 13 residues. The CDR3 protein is CASSSGQTYEQYV. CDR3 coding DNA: TGTGCCAGCAGCTCGGGACAAACCTACGAGCAGTACGTC.

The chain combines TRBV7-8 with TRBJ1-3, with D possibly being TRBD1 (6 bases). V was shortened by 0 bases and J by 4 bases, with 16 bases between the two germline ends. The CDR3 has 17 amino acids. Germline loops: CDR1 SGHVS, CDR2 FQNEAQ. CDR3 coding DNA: TGTGCCAGCAGCTTAGCTTCACCGAGGACAGAAGGAAACACCATATATTTT. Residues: CASSLASPRTEGNTIYF. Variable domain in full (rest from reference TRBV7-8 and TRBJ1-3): GAGVSQSPRYKVAKRGQDVALRCDPISGHVSLFWYQQALGQGPEFLTYFQNEAQLDKSGLPSDRFFAERPEGSVSTLKIQRTQQEDSAVYLCASSLASPRTEGNTIYFGEGSWLTVV.

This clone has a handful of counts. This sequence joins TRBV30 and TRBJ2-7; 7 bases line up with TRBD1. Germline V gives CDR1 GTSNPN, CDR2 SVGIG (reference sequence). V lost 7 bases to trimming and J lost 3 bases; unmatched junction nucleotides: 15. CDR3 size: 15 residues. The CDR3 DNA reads TGTGCCTACGGCGACCGGGACAGAAACTACTACGAGCAGTACGTC. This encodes CAYGDRDRNYYEQYV.

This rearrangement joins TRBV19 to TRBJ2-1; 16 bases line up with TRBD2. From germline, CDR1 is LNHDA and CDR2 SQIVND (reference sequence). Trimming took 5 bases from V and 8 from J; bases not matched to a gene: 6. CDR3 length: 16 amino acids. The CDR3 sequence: CASSAPGLAGGDEQFF. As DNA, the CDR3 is TGTGCCAGTAGTGCCCCGGGACTAGCGGGAGGGGATGAGCAGTTCTTC. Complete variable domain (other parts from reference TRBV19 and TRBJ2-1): DGGITQSPKYLFRKEGQNVTLSCEQNLNHDAMYWYRQDPGQGLRLIYYSQIVNDFQKGDIAEGYSVSREKKESFPLTVTSAQKNPTAFYLCASSAPGLAGGDEQFFGPGTRLTVL.

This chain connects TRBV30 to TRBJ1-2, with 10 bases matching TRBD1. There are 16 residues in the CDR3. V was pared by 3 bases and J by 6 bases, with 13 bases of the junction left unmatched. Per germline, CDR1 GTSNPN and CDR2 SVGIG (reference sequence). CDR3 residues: CAWSAQFGTGDHGYTF. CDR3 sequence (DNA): TGTGCCTGGAGCGCACAATTCGGGACAGGGGATCATGGCTACACCTTC.

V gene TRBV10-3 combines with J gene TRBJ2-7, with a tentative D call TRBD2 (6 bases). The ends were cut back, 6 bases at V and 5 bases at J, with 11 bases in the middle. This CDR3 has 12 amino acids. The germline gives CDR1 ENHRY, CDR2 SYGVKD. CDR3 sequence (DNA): TGTGCCATCAGCGTGGAGGGTGACGAGCAGTACTTC. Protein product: CAISVEGDEQYF.

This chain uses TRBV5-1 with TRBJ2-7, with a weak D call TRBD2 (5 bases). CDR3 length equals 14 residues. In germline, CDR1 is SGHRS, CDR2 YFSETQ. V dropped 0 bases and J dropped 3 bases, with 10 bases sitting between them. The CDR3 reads CASSLGGGSYEQYV. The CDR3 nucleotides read TGCGCCAGCAGCTTGGGAGGTGGGAGCTACGAGCAGTACGTC.

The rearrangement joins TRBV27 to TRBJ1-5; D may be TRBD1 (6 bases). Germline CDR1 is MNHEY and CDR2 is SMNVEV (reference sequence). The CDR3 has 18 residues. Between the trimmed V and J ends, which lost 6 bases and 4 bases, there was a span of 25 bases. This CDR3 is CASRGGGGGNIANQPQHF. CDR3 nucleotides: TGTGCCAGCAGAGGGGGGGGCGGGGGTAATATCGCGAATCAGCCCCAGCATTTT.

The CDR3 DNA is TGCGCGTGGGCAGGGGCTACCAAAAACATTCAGTACTTC. It encodes CAWAGATKNIQYF. The chain has TRBV5-1 and TRBJ2-4, with D possibly matching TRBD1 (6 bases). Germline V CDR1 and CDR2: SGHRS, YFSETQ. CDR3 length: 13 residues.